This T cell receptor beta chain was recovered during a study of blood T cell repertoires in COVID-19. TCRdb's copy holds only in-frame clones and misses some; the assay was immunoSEQ multiplex PCR. The data contain about 280,000 clones, around 84% of them seen just once; the ten biggest clones take up 2% to 3%. The CDR3 sequence is 13 residues long. The germline CDR1 and CDR2 sequences are MNHEY and SVGAGI. V gave up 6 bases and J gave up 0 bases, with 8 bases separating them. Each participant's cohort was designated according to participant-reported clinical history. The gene calls are TRBV6-5 and TRBJ1-1, with D possibly TRBD1 on 5 matching bases. Sequencing was carried out using PBMCs or T cells enriched from blood (not recorded which). This receptor was taken from a woman between 50 and 59 years old who had recovered from COVID-19. CDR3 sequence: CASSDRMNTEAFF. DNA of the CDR3: TGTGCCAGCAGCGACAGAATGAACACTGAAGCTTTCTTT.